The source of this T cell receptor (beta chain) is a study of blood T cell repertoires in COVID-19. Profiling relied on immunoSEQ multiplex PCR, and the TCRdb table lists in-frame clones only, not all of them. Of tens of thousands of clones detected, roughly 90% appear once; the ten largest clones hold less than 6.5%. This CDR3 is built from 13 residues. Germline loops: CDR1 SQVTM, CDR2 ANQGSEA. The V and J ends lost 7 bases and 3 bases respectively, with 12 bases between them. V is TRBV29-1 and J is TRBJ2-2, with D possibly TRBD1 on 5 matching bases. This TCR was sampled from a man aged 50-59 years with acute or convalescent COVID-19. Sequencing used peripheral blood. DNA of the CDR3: TGCAGCGCCCTCAGGGCCTACACCGGGGAGCTGTTTTTT. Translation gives CSALRAYTGELFF.